This T cell receptor beta chain was identified in a study of shared clonotypes between healthy human individuals. The input for sorted-subset replicate PCRs was roughly 180 ng DNA, tens of thousands of T cell genomes. The repertoire was sequenced with immunoSEQ multiplex PCR; TCRdb's copy has only in-frame clones and lacks some. The sample lists some 1,900,000 clones, approximately 94% occurring once. General study points: Sharing across four donors was highest in naive CD4 (roughly 5%) and lowest in memory CD8 (roughly 0.4%). The small donor group covered limited genetic and exposure diversity.

Details on this clone: Its antigen is currently unknown.

Per germline, CDR1 GTSNPN and CDR2 SVGIG (reference sequence). CDR3 length equals 16 residues. Trimming stripped 3 bases from V and 3 bases from J, with 19 bases between. CD45RO-negative, CCR7-selected cells formed the naive CD8 fraction, which excluded terminally differentiated effector memory CD45RA+ cells. The chain uses TRBV30 and TRBJ2-3; the D gene is possibly TRBD1 (5 bases). The sequence came from a man younger than 35 in good health. Specimen: naive CD8+ T cells sorted from blood. The CDR3 bases are TGTGCCTGGAGCCCCCGCCCAGGGTTGTTGACAGATACGCAGTATTTT. Translated, it gives CAWSPRPGLLTDTQYF.